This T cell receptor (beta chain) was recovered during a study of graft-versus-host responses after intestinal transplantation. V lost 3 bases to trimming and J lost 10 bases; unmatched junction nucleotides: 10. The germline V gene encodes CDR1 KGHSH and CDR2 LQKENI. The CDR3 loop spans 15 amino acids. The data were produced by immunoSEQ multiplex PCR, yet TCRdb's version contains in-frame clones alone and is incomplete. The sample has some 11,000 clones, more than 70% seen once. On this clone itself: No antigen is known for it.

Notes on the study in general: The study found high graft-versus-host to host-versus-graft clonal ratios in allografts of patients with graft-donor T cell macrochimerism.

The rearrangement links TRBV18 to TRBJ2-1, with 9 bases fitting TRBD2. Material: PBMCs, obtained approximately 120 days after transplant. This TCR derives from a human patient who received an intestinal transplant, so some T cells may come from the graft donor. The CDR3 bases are TGTGCCAGCTCACCCAGTTCTAGCGGGGCCAGAGAGCAGTTCTTC. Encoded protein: CASSPSSSGAREQFF.